The T cell receptor (beta chain) under discussion was sequenced for a study of shared clonotypes between healthy human individuals. Selected positively for CCR7 and CD45RO-negative, naive CD8 cells excluded terminally differentiated effector memory CD45RA+ cells. This clone appeared once. Per sorted-subset replicate PCR, input was roughly 200 ng DNA, representing tens of thousands of T cell genomes. Libraries were prepared by immunoSEQ multiplex PCR; TCRdb keeps only in-frame clonotypes and omits some of them. Here the sample spans just over 2,000,000 clones, 85% to 95% being singletons. The ends were cut back, 6 bases at V and 0 bases at J, with 12 bases in the middle. CDR1 and CDR2 from the germline V gene are MNHNY and SVGAGI (reference sequence). CDR3 size: 15 residues.

The TCR comes from a man in his late teens or twenties in good health. Sequenced material: naive CD8+ T cells sorted from blood. The rearrangement links TRBV6-6 to TRBJ2-1; D may be TRBD1 (6 bases). The CDR3 region has the DNA TGTGCCAGCAGCCAGGGACAAATCTCCTACAATGAGCAGTTCTTC. Encoded protein: CASSQGQISYNEQFF.